This T cell receptor beta chain was sequenced during a study of T-cell memory formation after mild COVID-19. From the 5' RACE reads, TCRdb called clonotypes with MiXCR, one entry per CDR3 protein. Among more than 110,000 distinct CDR3 sequences listed, around 25% were seen once. CDR1 and CDR2 (germline): MNHEY, SMNVEV (reference sequence). The CDR3 covers 17 residues. With V trimmed by 4 bases and J by 0 bases, 5 bases remained unmatched. The sample holds one count of this clonotype. The chain combines TRBV27 with TRBJ2-7; 14 bases match TRBD2. This TCR was recovered from an adult woman who had mild COVID-19 (a few samples of this study predate the infection). Cell type and time point are not known. Sequenced sample: PBMCs or a T cell subset sorted from them (not recorded which). As DNA, the CDR3 is TGTGCCAGCAGTTCCAGGACTAGCGGGAGGCCCTCCTACGAGCAGTACTTC. The encoded protein is CASSSRTSGRPSYEQYF.